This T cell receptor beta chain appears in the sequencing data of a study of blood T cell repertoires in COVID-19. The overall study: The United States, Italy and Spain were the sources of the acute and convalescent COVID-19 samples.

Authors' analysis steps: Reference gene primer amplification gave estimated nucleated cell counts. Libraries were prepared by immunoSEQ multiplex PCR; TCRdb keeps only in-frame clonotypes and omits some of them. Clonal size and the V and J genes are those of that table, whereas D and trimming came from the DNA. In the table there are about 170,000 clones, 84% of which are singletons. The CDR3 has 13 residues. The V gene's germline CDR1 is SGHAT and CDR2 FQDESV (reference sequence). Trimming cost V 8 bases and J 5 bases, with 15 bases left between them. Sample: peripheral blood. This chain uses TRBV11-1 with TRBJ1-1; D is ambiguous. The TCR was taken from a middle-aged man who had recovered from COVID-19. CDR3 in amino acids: CASDKPLLTEAFF. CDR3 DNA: TGTGCCAGCGATAAGCCCCTTTTAACTGAAGCTTTCTTT.